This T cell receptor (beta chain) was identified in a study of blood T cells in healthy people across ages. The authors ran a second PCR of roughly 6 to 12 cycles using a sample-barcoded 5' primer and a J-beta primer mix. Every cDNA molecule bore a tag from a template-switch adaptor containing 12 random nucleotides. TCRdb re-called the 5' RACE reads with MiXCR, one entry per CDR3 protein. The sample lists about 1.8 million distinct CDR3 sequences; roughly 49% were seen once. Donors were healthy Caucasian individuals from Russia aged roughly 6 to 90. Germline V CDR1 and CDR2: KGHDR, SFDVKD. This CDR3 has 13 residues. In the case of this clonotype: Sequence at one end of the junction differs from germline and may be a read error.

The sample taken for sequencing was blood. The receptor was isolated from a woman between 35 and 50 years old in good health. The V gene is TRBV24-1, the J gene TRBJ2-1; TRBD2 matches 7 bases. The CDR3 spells CVTSDPGGNEQFF. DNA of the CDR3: TGTGTCACCAGTGACCCGGGGGGCAATGAGCAGTTCTTC.